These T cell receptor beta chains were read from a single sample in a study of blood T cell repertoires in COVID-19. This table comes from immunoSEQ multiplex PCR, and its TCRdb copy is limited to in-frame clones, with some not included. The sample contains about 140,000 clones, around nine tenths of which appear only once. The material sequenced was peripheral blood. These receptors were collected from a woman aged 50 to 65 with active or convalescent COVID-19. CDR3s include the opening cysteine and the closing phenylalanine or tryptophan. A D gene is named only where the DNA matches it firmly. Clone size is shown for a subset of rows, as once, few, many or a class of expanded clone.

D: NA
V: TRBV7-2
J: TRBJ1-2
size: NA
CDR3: CASSTRGSSYGYTF
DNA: TGTGCCAGCAGTACTCGGGGAAGCTCCTATGGCTACACCTTC

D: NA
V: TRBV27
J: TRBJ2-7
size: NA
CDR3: CASGRDSLSYEQYF
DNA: TGTGCCAGCGGCCGGGACTCACTCTCCTACGAGCAGTACTTC

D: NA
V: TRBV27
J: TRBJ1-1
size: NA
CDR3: CASYKNTEAFF
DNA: TGTGCCAGCTATAAAAACACTGAAGCTTTCTTT

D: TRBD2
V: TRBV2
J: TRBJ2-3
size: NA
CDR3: CASSLLAGGTDTQYF
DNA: TGTGCCAGCAGCCTACTAGCGGGGGGCACAGATACGCAGTATTTT

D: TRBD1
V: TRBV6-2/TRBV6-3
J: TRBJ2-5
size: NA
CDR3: CASSTPTGVGETQYF
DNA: TGTGCCAGCAGTACCCCCACAGGGGTTGGGGAGACCCAGTACTTC

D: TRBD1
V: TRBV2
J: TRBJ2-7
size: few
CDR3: CASSVGQAFEEQYF
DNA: TGTGCCAGCAGTGTCGGACAGGCGTTTGAAGAGCAGTACTTC

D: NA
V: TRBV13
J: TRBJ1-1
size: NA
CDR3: CASSPTGTEAFF
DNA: TGTGCCAGCAGCCCGACAGGAACTGAAGCTTTCTTT

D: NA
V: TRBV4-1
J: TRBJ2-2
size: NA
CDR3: CASSQARVTNTGELFF
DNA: TGCGCCAGCAGCCAAGCCAGGGTAACGAACACCGGGGAGCTGTTTTTT

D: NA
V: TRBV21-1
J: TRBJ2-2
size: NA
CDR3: CASLSDRHNGELFF
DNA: TGTGCCAGCTTAAGCGACAGACACAACGGGGAGCTGTTTTTT

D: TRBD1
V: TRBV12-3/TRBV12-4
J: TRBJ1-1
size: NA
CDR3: CASSRTGRTEAFF
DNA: TGTGCCAGCAGCCGGACAGGTCGCACTGAAGCTTTCTTT

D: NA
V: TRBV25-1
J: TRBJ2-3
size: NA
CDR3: CASSSLGSTDTQYF
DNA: TGTGCCAGCAGTTCCTTGGGCTCCACAGATACGCAGTATTTT

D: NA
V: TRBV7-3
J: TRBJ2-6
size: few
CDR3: CASSTGSSPGANVLTF
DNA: TGTGCCAGCAGCACAGGGTCCTCCCCTGGGGCCAACGTCCTGACTTTC

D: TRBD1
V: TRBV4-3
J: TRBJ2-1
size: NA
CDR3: CASSQGTGESNEQFF
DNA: TGCGCCAGCAGCCAAGGGACAGGGGAGAGTAATGAGCAGTTCTTC

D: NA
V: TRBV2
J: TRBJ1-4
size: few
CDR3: CASTGTATEKLFF
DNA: TGTGCCAGCACGGGAACAGCGACTGAAAAACTGTTTTTT

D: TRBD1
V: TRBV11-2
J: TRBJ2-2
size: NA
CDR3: CASSPPQGWGTGELFF
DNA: TGTGCCAGCAGCCCACCACAGGGGTGGGGGACCGGGGAGCTGTTTTTT

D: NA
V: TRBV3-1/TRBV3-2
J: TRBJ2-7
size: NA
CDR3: CASSNTAVEQYF
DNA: TGTGCCAGCAGCAACACGGCGGTGGAGCAGTACTTC

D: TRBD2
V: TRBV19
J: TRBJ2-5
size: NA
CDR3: CASSIRSGITETQYF
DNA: TGTGCCAGTAGTATCCGAAGCGGGATAACGGAGACCCAGTACTTC

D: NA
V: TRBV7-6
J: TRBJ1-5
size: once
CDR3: CASRPKLRDSDSNQPQHF
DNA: TGTGCCAGCCGTCCCAAACTCCGGGACTCCGATAGCAATCAGCCCCAGCATTTT

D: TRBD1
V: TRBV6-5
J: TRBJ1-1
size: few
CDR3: CASSPGQENTEAFF
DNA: TGTGCCAGCAGCCCCGGACAGGAGAACACTGAAGCTTTCTTT

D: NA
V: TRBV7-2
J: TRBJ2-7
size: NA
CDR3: CASSLEAGPGRSYEQYF
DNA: TGTGCCAGCAGCTTAGAGGCGGGGCCTGGACGCTCCTACGAGCAGTACTTC

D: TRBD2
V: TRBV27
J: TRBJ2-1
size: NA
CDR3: CASTAGTSLHNEQFF
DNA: TGTGCCAGCACCGCCGGGACTAGTTTACACAATGAGCAGTTCTTC

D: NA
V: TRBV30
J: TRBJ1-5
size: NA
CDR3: CAWTGQNNQPQHF
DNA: TGTGCCTGGACGGGACAAAACAATCAGCCCCAGCATTTT

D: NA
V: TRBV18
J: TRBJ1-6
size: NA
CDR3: CASSPARDSPLHF
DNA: TGTGCCAGCTCACCGGCTCGTGATTCACCCCTCCACTTT

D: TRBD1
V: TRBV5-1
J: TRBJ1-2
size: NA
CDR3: CASSSLGGTGDNYGYTF
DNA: TGCGCCAGCAGCTCACTAGGGGGCACCGGTGATAACTATGGCTACACCTTC

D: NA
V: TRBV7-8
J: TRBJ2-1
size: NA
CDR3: CASSLGSPLYNEQFF
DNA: TGTGCCAGCAGCTTAGGGTCCCCACTTTACAATGAGCAGTTCTTC

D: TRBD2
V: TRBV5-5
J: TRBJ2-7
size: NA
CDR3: CASSLVGLAGLPSYEQYF
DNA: TGTGCCAGCAGCTTGGTGGGACTAGCGGGATTACCCTCCTACGAGCAGTACTTC

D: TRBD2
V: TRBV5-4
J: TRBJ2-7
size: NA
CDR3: CASSSLRGAQYEQYF
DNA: TGTGCCAGCAGCTCCCTGCGGGGGGCGCAATACGAGCAGTACTTC

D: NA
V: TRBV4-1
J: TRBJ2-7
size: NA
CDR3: CASSQGQTAYEQYF
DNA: TGCGCCAGCAGCCAAGGGCAGACTGCCTACGAGCAGTACTTC

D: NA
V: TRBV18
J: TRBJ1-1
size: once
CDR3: CASSPNTGISTEAFF
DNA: TGTGCCAGCTCACCCAATACAGGGATCAGCACTGAAGCTTTCTTT

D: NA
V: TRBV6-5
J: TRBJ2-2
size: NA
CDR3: CASSSPGKPTGELFF
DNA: TGTGCCAGCAGTTCTCCCGGGAAACCTACCGGGGAGCTGTTTTTT

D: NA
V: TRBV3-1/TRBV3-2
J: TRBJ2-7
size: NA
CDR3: CASSRVSYEQYF
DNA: TGTGCCAGCAGCCGCGTCTCCTACGAGCAGTACTTC

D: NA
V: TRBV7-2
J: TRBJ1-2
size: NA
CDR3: CASSSPWTATNYGYTF
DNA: TGTGCCAGCAGCTCCCCCTGGACAGCTACTAACTATGGCTACACCTTC

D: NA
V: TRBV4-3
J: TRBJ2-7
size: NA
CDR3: CASSQEGPPAGSYEQYF
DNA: TGCGCCAGCAGCCAAGAAGGCCCTCCCGCGGGGTCCTACGAGCAGTACTTC

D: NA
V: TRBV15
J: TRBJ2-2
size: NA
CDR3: CATSRDPGTTDTGELFF
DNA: TGTGCCACCAGCAGAGATCCGGGGACAACGGATACCGGGGAGCTGTTTTTT

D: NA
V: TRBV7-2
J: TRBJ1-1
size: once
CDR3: CASSATVNTEAFF
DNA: TGTGCCAGCAGCGCGACAGTGAACACTGAAGCTTTCTTT

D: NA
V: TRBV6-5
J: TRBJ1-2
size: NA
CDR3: CASSYKGDYGYTF
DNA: TGTGCCAGCAGTTACAAGGGAGACTATGGCTACACCTTC

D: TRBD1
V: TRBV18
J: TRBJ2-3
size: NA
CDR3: CASSPFQAGGLTDTQYF
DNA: TGTGCCAGCTCACCCTTCCAGGCAGGGGGTTTGACAGATACGCAGTATTTT

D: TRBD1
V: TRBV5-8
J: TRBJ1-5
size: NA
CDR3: CASSQGQGNQPQHF
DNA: TGTGCCAGCAGCCAGGGACAGGGGAATCAGCCCCAGCATTTT

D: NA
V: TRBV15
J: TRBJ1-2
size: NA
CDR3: CATSRDSGKGGYTF
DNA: TGTGCCACCAGCAGAGATTCGGGGAAGGGCGGCTACACCTTC

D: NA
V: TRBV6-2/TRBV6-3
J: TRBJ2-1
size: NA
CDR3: CASSYSHANEQFF
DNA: TGTGCCAGCAGTTACAGCCACGCCAATGAGCAGTTCTTC

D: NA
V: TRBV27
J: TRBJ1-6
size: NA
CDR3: CASSLNGVSPLHF
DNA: TGTGCCAGCAGTTTAAACGGGGTTTCACCCCTCCACTTT

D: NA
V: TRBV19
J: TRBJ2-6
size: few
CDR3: CASSPIRVSGANVLTF
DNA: TGTGCCAGTAGTCCAATCAGGGTATCTGGGGCCAACGTCCTGACTTTC

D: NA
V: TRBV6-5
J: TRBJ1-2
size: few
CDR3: CASSTYRDGYTF
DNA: TGTGCCAGCAGTACTTACAGGGATGGCTACACCTTC

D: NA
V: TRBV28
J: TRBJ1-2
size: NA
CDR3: CAIVSMDGYTF
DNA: TGTGCCATCGTGTCTATGGATGGCTACACCTTC

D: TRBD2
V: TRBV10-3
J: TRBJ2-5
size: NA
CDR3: CAISSGAETQYF
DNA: TGTGCCATCTCTAGCGGCGCGGAGACCCAGTACTTC

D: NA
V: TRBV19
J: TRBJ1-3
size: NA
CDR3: CASSINTGNTIYF
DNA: TGTGCCAGTAGTATCAACACCGGAAACACCATATATTTT

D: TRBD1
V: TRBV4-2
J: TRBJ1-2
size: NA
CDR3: CASSQERDRATHDTF
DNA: TGTGCCAGCAGCCAAGAGCGGGACAGGGCCACCCATGACACCTTC

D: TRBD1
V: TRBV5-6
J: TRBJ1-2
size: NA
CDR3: CASSSGTGAFSHGYTF
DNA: TGTGCCAGCAGTTCCGGGACAGGGGCCTTTTCTCATGGCTACACCTTC

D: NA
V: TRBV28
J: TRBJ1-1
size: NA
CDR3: CASTIWSNTEAFF
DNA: TGTGCCAGCACCATTTGGAGTAACACTGAAGCTTTCTTT

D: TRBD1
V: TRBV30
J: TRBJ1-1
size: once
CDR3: CAWRRSEPGQNLNTEAFF
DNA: TGTGCCTGGAGAAGGTCGGAACCGGGACAGAACTTGAACACTGAAGCTTTCTTT

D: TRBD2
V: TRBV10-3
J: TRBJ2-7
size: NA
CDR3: CAISESVLRGVSYEQYF
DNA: TGTGCCATCAGTGAGTCTGTCTTACGGGGGGTCTCCTACGAGCAGTACTTC

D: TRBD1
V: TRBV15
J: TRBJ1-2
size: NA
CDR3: CATSGRTGGMYGYTF
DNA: TGTGCCACCAGCGGGAGGACAGGGGGGATGTATGGCTACACCTTC

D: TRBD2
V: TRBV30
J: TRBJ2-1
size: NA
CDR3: CAWELANEQFF
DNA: TGTGCCTGGGAACTAGCGAATGAGCAGTTCTTC

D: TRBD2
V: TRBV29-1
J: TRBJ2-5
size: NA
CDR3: CSVEELREGPAKETQYF
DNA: TGCAGCGTTGAAGAACTGCGGGAGGGCCCGGCCAAAGAGACCCAGTACTTC

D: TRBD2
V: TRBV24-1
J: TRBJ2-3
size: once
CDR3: CATSEALGLAGADTQYF
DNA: TGTGCCACCAGTGAGGCCCTGGGACTAGCGGGAGCAGATACGCAGTATTTT

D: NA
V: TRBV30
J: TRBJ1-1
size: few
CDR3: CAWSLAGTEAFF
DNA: TGTGCCTGGAGCCTAGCTGGCACTGAAGCTTTCTTT

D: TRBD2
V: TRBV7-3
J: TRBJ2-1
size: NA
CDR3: CASSLWGGGYNEQFF
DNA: TGTGCCAGCAGCTTATGGGGCGGGGGTTACAATGAGCAGTTCTTC

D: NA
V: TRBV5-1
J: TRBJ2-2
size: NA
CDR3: CASSYYSGELFF
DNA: TGCGCCAGCAGCTATTACTCGGGGGAGCTGTTTTTT

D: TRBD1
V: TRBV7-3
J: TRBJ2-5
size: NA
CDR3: CASSTSGGGGETQYF
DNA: TGTGCCAGCAGCACGTCAGGGGGCGGTGGAGAGACCCAGTACTTC

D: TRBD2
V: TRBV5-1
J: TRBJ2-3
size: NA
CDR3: CASSKTSGSTDTQYF
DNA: TGCGCCAGCAGCAAAACTAGCGGGAGCACAGATACGCAGTATTTT